Sequencing of this T cell receptor (beta chain) was carried out in a study of naive and memory T cell subsets. V lost 1 base, J lost 3 bases, and 11 bases lay in between. Germline values: CDR1 SGHRS, CDR2 YFSETQ. This CDR3 spans 15 amino acids. Amplification of ligated cDNA took four PCR rounds with SP2 and nested alpha and beta constant primers. For blood and skin samples, reverse transcription used TCR alpha and beta constant primers. TCRdb fed the UMI-ligation and nested PCR reads into MiXCR, producing one record per CDR3 protein. The table shows 30,000 to 35,000 distinct CDR3 sequences, with about 6.7% occurring only once. Treatment reported: skin biopsy from PPD injection site in Mantoux-positive individual. TCR cDNA received a 3' ligated oligonucleotide that carried a UMI. Reverse transcription used DNase-treated unsorted total RNA, aiming for roughly 1 to 1000 ng. In its sample, this clonotype is medium-sized (0.01 to 0.1%).

This TCR was sampled from an adult in good health. The chain is built from TRBV5-1 and TRBJ2-1; D uncertain. Sequencing was performed on skin, taken from a tuberculin skin test site. CDR3 DNA: TGCGCCAGCAGCTTGTCGACTGACGGCTACAATGAGCAGTTCTTC. This gives the protein CASSLSTDGYNEQFF. Supplemented by reference TRBV5-1 and TRBJ2-1, the full variable domain reads KAGVTQTPRYLIKTRGQQVTLSCSPISGHRSVSWYQQTPGQGLQFLFEYFSETQRNKGNFPGRFSGRQFSNSRSEMNVSTLELGDSALYLCASSLSTDGYNEQFFGPGTRLTVL.